Reported below is one T cell receptor (beta chain). The trim removed 1 base at V and 1 base at J, leaving 7 bases unmatched. Germline V gives CDR1 SGHAT, CDR2 FQNNGV. The CDR3 is 18 residues long. The data originate from a study of shared clonotypes between healthy human individuals. Repertoires were generated with immunoSEQ multiplex PCR, while TCRdb's copy carries only in-frame clones and drops some. In the table there are 2 million to 2.5 million clones, about nine tenths of which are singletons. This receptor was taken from a man between 18 and 35 years old in good health. Some clones in this sample may be carry-over from other donors' samples. The specimen was naive CD4+ T cells from PBMCs. Described subset: CD45RA+ positively selected. V usage is TRBV11-2 and J usage is TRBJ1-6; 7 bases are a match to TRBD1. The CDR3 sequence is CASSLVGGGRSYNSPLHF. DNA of the CDR3: TGTGCCAGCAGCTTAGTAGGGGGCGGAAGGTCCTATAATTCACCCCTCCACTTT.